This T cell receptor beta chain was identified in a study of blood T cell repertoires in COVID-19. Study-wide context: Collection of acute and convalescent COVID-19 samples took place in the United States, Italy and Spain. PBMCs, B-cell-depleted T cells, or T cells provided the cDNA or gDNA that made up the material.

The table lists this clone with a few counts. Methods used by the authors: Estimation of nucleated cell counts relied on the amplification of reference gene primers. The table came from immunoSEQ multiplex PCR; TCRdb's copy has only in-frame clones and leaves some out. Clone size and V and J calls were adopted from that table, with D and trimming inferred from the DNA. The table shows 120,000 to 150,000 clones, with about 70% occurring only once. This sequence was found in a man older than 75 with acute or convalescent COVID-19. The material sequenced was peripheral blood.

The CDR3 nucleotides are TGCGCCAGCAGCCCCAGAGGGGACAGGGAAAAATTTAACTATGGCTACACCTTC. Its protein is CASSPRGDREKFNYGYTF. The rearrangement links TRBV5-1 to TRBJ1-2; 9 nucleotides match TRBD1. V dropped 4 bases and J dropped 1; count of bases not matched to a gene: 14. Germline V gives CDR1 SGHRS, CDR2 YFSETQ. This CDR3 has 18 residues.